This passage covers 18 T cell receptor beta chains from one sample sequenced in a study of T cell repertoires in cytomegalovirus infection. No antigens are known for them. TCRdb re-called the reads with MiXCR, one entry per CDR3 protein. The sample includes approximately 100,000 distinct CDR3 sequences, around 40% of them seen just once. The sample was CD8+ T cells from cultured PBMCs, taken from culture after CMV antigen stimulation. Receptors were obtained from a human donor in good health (CMV status not recorded). Some clones in this sample may be carry-over from other donors' samples.

This clonotype was counted between two and nine times. This chain joins TRBV20-1 and TRBJ2-3; TRBD1 is a possible D gene (5 bases). There are 14 residues in the CDR3. Germline V gene sequence: CDR1 DFQATT, CDR2 SNEGSKA (reference sequence). V lost 6 bases, J lost 2 bases, and 15 bases lay in between. CDR3 in DNA: TGCAGTGCAAAAGAAGGCGGACACACAGATACGCAGTATTTT. Residues: CSAKEGGHTDTQYF.

The chain joins TRBV7-6 to TRBJ2-5, with D perhaps matching TRBD1 (5 bases). The CDR3 has 16 residues. Trimming pared 0 bases from V and 7 bases from J, leaving 18 bases between. Germline V gene data show CDR1 as SGHVS and CDR2 as FNYEAQ. DNA of the CDR3: TGTGCCAGCAGCTTAGCGAGGACCGACAGCAAGAGGACCCAGTACTTC. Residues: CASSLARTDSKRTQYF.

This clonotype has a handful of counts. In DNA, the CDR3 is TGTGCCAGCAGTCCCCATAATGAAAAACTGTTTTTT. This encodes CASSPHNEKLFF. V and J are TRBV12-3 or TRBV12-4 and TRBJ1-4, with unresolved D. The CDR3 sequence is 12 residues long. Trimming left V 5 bases short and J 4 bases short, with 5 bases between.

The rearrangement joins TRBV12-3 or TRBV12-4 to TRBJ2-5, with D perhaps matching TRBD1 or TRBD2 (5 bases each). CDR3 length equals 18 residues. Trimming took 5 bases from V and 0 from J, leaving 22 bases between them. The CDR3 reads CASSPGMGPSWHQETQYF. The CDR3 DNA reads as TGTGCCAGCAGTCCAGGGATGGGGCCTAGCTGGCACCAAGAGACCCAGTACTTC.

This clonotype was counted a few times. V and J are TRBV7-9 and TRBJ2-3, with 10 bases lining up with TRBD2. The germline V gene has CDR1 SEHNR and CDR2 FQNEAQ (reference sequence). The V and J ends lost 7 bases and 1 base, in that order; junction bases with no gene match: 11. There are 17 residues in the CDR3. This CDR3 reads CASIRLAGVSGTDTQYF. The CDR3 DNA reads as TGTGCCAGCATTCGGCTAGCGGGGGTATCGGGCACAGATACGCAGTATTTT.

The V gene is TRBV4-1, the J gene TRBJ2-7; 9 nucleotides align to TRBD1. This CDR3 spans 15 amino acids. Germline lookup yields CDR1 MGHRA and CDR2 YSYEKL. J gave up 4 bases and V 4 bases, and 8 bases lay outside the gene matches. The CDR3 loop reads CASSPATGGGYEQYF. In nucleotides, the CDR3 is TGCGCCAGCAGCCCCGCGACAGGGGGGGGATACGAGCAGTACTTC.

A few counts support this clonotype. This sequence joins TRBV27 and TRBJ2-5, with unresolved D. In germline, CDR1 is MNHEY, CDR2 SMNVEV (reference sequence). This CDR3 is built from 13 residues. Trimming took off 4 bases at V and 4 bases at J, with 10 bases between the two ends. The CDR3 region is CASSSSTGETQYF. For the CDR3, the DNA is TGTGCCAGCAGTTCCAGCACCGGAGAGACCCAGTACTTC.

This clonotype occurred many times. V is TRBV6-1 and J is TRBJ1-1; no clear D gene. Germline assignment: CDR1 MNHNS and CDR2 SASEGT. Between the trimmed V and J ends, which lost 1 base and 6 bases, there was a span of 9 bases. There are 13 residues in the CDR3. The CDR3, as DNA: TGTGCCAGCAGTGAAGTCAGTGCAGCTGAAGCTTTCTTT. Translating gives CASSEVSAAEAFF.

This chain connects TRBV2 to TRBJ1-5; TRBD1 matches 11 bases. CDR3 length equals 16 residues. V dropped 2 bases and J dropped 5; count of bases not matched to a gene: 5. CDR1 and CDR2 from the germline V gene are SNHLY and FYNNEI. CDR3 sequence: CASSESRTGGYQPQHF. CDR3 bases: TGTGCCAGCAGTGAATCTAGGACAGGGGGCTATCAGCCCCAGCATTTT.

V usage is TRBV4-1 and J usage is TRBJ1-5; tentatively, D is TRBD1 (5 bases). Germline V CDR1 and CDR2: MGHRA, YSYEKL. Trimming stripped 0 bases from V and 5 bases from J, with 11 bases between. The CDR3 contains 15 residues. CDR3 in DNA: TGCGCCAGCAGCCAAGATGCAGGGACCTATCAGCCCCAGCATTTT. Protein sequence: CASSQDAGTYQPQHF.

The CDR3 spells CASSPRLAGGNPPETQYF. CDR3 in DNA: TGTGCCAGCAGCCCCCGACTAGCGGGGGGCAACCCCCCCGAGACCCAGTACTTC. The chain employs TRBV7-3 and TRBJ2-5, with 13 bases that match TRBD2. Germline V gives CDR1 SGHTA, CDR2 FQGTGA. The CDR3 is 18 amino acids. Trimming at V came to 5 bases and at J to 5 bases, leaving 14 bases not matched to a gene. The whole variable domain, remainder taken from reference TRBV7-3 and TRBJ2-5, is GAGVSQTPSNKVTEKGKYVELRCDPISGHTALYWYRQSLGQGPEFLIYFQGTGAADDSGLPNDRFFAVRPEGSVSTLKIQRTERGDSAVYLCASSPRLAGGNPPETQYFGPGTRLLVL.

The chain combines TRBV12-3 or TRBV12-4 with TRBJ2-5; TRBD1 matches 10 bases. This CDR3 region has 14 residues. The trim removed 11 bases at V and 5 bases at J, leaving 11 bases unmatched. The CDR3 spells CAGGGTGVAETQYF. CDR3 DNA sequence: TGTGCCGGTGGGGGGACAGGGGTCGCCGAGACCCAGTACTTC.

This clonotype was picked up a small number of times. The chain is built from TRBV11-2 and TRBJ2-5, with TRBD2 matching 8 bases. Germline values: CDR1 SGHAT, CDR2 FQNNGV. The CDR3 has 17 residues. After removal of 1 base from V and 1 base from J, the junction contained 8 bases not matched to a gene. The CDR3 loop is CASSLVFGGAAQETQYF. CDR3 sequence (DNA): TGTGCCAGCAGCTTAGTTTTCGGGGGGGCTGCCCAAGAGACCCAGTACTTC.

This clonotype was picked up a small number of times. The V gene is TRBV19, the J gene TRBJ1-5; D not certain. CDR1 and CDR2 from the germline V gene are LNHDA and SQIVND (reference sequence). Trimming took 3 bases from V and 2 from J, leaving 14 bases between them. This CDR3 region has 16 residues. The CDR3 DNA reads as TGTGCCAGTAGTATTGTGAGCGTTGGGGGCAATCAGCCCCAGCATTTT. This encodes CASSIVSVGGNQPQHF.

This clonotype was recorded only once. The gene calls are TRBV12-3 or TRBV12-4 and TRBJ2-2; possible D gene TRBD1, 6 bases. V was shortened by 3 bases and J by 5 bases, with 10 bases between the two germline ends. CDR3 length: 14 amino acids. The CDR3 bases are TGTGCCAGCAGTTTTCAGGGGCTGACCGGGGAGCTGTTTTTT. As protein: CASSFQGLTGELFF.

This clonotype occurred a few times. V and J are TRBV20-1 and TRBJ2-7, with 9 bases lining up with TRBD2. There are 16 residues in the CDR3. Germline V gene lookup returns CDR1 DFQATT and CDR2 SNEGSKA (reference sequence). With 6 bases clipped from V and 3 bases from J, the junction kept 15 bases outside the gene matches. The CDR3 nucleotides read TGCAGTGCCTACCGCTTTAGCGGGGGCCTTTACTACGAGCAGTACTTC. Encoded protein: CSAYRFSGGLYYEQYF.

V is TRBV4-1 and J is TRBJ1-4, with 7 positions matching TRBD1. V shed 4 bases, J shed 7 bases, and the junction held 9 bases outside the gene matches. This CDR3 spans 15 amino acids. Germline V CDR1 and CDR2: MGHRA, YSYEKL. CDR3 region: CASSRMPGGREKLFF. DNA of the CDR3: TGCGCCAGCAGCCGAATGCCAGGGGGACGTGAAAAACTGTTTTTT.

There are a few counts of this clonotype. The rearrangement uses TRBV27 and TRBJ2-7; D is unresolved. Germline assignment: CDR1 MNHEY and CDR2 SMNVEV (reference sequence). This CDR3 is 14 amino acids long. Trimming pared 8 bases from V and 3 bases from J, leaving 17 bases between. The CDR3 nucleotides read TGTGCCAGCGCTATGGAGCCTTCTGGCTACGAGCAGTACTTC. It specifies CASAMEPSGYEQYF.